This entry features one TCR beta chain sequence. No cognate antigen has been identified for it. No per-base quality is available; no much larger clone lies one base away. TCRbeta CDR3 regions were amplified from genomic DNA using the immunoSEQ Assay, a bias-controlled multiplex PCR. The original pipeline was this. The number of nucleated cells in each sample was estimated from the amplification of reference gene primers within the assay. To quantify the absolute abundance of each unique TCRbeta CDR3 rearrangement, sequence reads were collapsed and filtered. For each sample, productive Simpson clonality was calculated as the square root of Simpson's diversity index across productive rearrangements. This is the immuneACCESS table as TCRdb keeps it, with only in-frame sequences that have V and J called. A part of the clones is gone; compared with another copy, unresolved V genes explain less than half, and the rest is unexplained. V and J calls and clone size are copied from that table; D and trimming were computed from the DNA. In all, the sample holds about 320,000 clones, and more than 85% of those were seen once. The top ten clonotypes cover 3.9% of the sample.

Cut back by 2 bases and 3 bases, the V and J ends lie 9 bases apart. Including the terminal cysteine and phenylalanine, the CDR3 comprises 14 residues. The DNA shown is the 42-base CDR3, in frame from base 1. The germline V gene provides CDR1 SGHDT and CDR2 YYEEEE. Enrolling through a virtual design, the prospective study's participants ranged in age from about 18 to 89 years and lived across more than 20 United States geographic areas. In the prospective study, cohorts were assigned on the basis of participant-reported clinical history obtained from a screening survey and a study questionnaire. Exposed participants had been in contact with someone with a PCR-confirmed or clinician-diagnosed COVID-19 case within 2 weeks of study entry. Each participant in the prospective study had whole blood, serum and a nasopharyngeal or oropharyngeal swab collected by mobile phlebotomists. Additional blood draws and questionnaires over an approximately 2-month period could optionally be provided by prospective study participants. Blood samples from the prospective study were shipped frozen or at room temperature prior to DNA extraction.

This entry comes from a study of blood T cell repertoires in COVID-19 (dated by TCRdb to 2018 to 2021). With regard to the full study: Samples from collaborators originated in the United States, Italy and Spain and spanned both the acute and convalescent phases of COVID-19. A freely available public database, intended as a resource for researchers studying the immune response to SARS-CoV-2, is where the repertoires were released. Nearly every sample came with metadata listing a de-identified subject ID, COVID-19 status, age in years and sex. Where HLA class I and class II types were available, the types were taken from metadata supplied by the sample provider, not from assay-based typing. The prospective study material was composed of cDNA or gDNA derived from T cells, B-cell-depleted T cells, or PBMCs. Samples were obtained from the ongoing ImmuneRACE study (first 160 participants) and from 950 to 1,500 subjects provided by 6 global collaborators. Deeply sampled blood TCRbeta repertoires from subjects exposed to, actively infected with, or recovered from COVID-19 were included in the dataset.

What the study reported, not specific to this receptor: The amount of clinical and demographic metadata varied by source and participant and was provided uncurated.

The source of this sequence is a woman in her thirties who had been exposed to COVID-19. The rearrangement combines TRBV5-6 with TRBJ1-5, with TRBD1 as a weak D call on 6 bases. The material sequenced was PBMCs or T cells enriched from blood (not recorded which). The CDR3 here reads CASSFRGYNQPQHF. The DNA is TGTGCCAGCAGCTTCAGGGGATACAATCAGCCCCAGCATTTT. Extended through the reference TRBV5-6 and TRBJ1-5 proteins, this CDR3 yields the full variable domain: DAGVTQSPTHLIKTRGQQVTLRCSPKSGHDTVSWYQQALGQGPQFIFQYYEEEERQRGNFPDRFSGHQFPNYSSELNVNALLLGDSALYLCASSFRGYNQPQHFGDGTRLSIL.